This T cell receptor (beta chain) appears in the sequencing data of a study of cytomegalovirus exposure and HLA in healthy donors. Amplification used 60 Vbeta primers and 13 Jbeta primers. Under the authors' procedure: Counted up in a later analysis, unique TCR beta chains came to 65 million to 80 million, with around 9.9 million shared. TCRdb keeps only in-frame clones here, not all; method: immunoSEQ multiplex PCR. V and J calls and clone size are those listed in that table; D and trimming were worked out from the DNA. The sample has roughly 150,000 clones, around two thirds seen once. The CDR3 has 12 residues. Looked up from germline, CDR1 is SEHNR and CDR2 is FQNEAQ (reference sequence). V lost 8 bases and J lost 4; bases outside the gene matches: 4.

The sequence derives from a man aged 25-45 years in good health and CMV-seropositive. Sequencing used PBMCs. This sequence joins TRBV7-9 and TRBJ2-5, with 7 bases identical to TRBD2. The CDR3 nucleotides are TGTGCCAGCTGGGGGGGAGCAGAGACCCAGTACTTC. Residues: CASWGGAETQYF. Using reference TRBV7-9 and TRBJ2-5 for the parts outside the CDR3, the full variable domain is DTGVSQNPRHKITKRGQNVTFRCDPISEHNRLYWYRQTLGQGPEFLTYFQNEAQLEKSRLLSDRFSAERPKGSFSTLEIQRTEQGDSAMYLCASWGGAETQYFGPGTRLLVL.